This entry is about one TCR beta chain. Its antigen is as yet unknown. The V gene's germline CDR1 is MNHNY and CDR2 SVGAGI (reference sequence). The CDR3 extends over 15 amino acids. V was shortened by 0 bases and J by 6 bases, with 11 bases between the two germline ends. Primed by a sample-barcoded 5' primer and a J-beta primer mix, a second PCR proceeded for roughly 6 to 12 cycles. TCRdb re-analysed the 5' RACE reads in MiXCR, keeping a single row per CDR3 protein. In the table there are 1.2 million to 1.5 million distinct CDR3 sequences, 59% of which are singletons. This record belongs to a study of blood T cells in healthy people across ages. Study results and caveats: While age rose, TCR beta diversity per million T cells dropped in a roughly linear way.

The specimen was blood. The clonotype comes from a man between 18 and 29 years old in good health. The chain has TRBV6-6 and TRBJ1-4; D not certain. As DNA, the CDR3 is TGTGCCAGCAGTTACTCAGGGTCCGGTTATGAAAAACTGTTTTTT. It yields the protein CASSYSGSGYEKLFF.